The 20 T cell receptor beta chains listed next were all sequenced from one sample in a study of cytomegalovirus exposure and HLA in healthy donors. With 60 Vbeta and 13 Jbeta primers, the PCR was carried out. TCRdb keeps only in-frame clones here, not all; method: immunoSEQ multiplex PCR. The repertoire includes about 110,000 clones, 65% to 80% of them detected once, and less than 4% sits in the top ten. Sample: PBMCs. Receptors were obtained from a human donor in good health.

This chain joins TRBV27 and TRBJ2-5, with TRBD1 identical over 11 bases. The J call may be in error: the DNA end matches TRBJ2-7 better. The germline V gene has CDR1 MNHEY and CDR2 SMNVEV (reference sequence). This CDR3 comprises 14 residues. The CDR3 protein is CASSRDRGVSEQYF. CDR3 in DNA: TGTGCCAGCAGTAGGGACAGGGGGGTCTCCGAGCAGTACTTC.

The chain employs TRBV11-3 and TRBJ2-1; 7 nucleotides agree with TRBD2. V shed 8 bases and J 12 bases; nucleotides not matched to a gene: 10. CDR1 and CDR2 from the germline V gene are SGHNT and YENEEA. The length of the CDR3 is 12 residues. The DNA of the CDR3 is TGTGCCAGCGGGGGGGGTGACCCGACGCAGTTCTTC. It is translated as CASGGGDPTQFF.

The rearrangement uses TRBV19 and TRBJ2-7; D is ambiguous. Germline assignment: CDR1 LNHDA and CDR2 SQIVND (reference sequence). This CDR3 spans 13 amino acids. Trimming shortened V by 0 bases and J by 2 bases, and 5 bases separated the two germline ends. CDR3 in amino acids: CASSIESAYEQYF. CDR3 sequence (DNA): TGTGCCAGTAGTATAGAGTCAGCCTACGAGCAGTACTTC.

The gene calls are TRBV15 and TRBJ1-2; D might be TRBD1 (6 bases). The V gene's germline CDR1 is LNHNV and CDR2 YYDKDF (reference sequence). V dropped 6 bases and J dropped 4 bases, with 15 bases sitting between them. The CDR3 loop spans 14 amino acids. CDR3 sequence: CATRQTVTGYGYTF. CDR3 sequence (DNA): TGTGCCACCAGACAAACTGTGACAGGCTATGGCTACACCTTC.

J is TRBJ1-2 and V is TRBV18, with D maybe TRBD1 (6 bases). Germline CDR1 is KGHSH and CDR2 is LQKENI. This CDR3 spans 16 amino acids. Trimming took off 4 bases at V and 0 bases at J, with 15 bases between the two ends. CDR3 sequence reads: CASSRNRDNANYGYTF. The CDR3 bases are TGTGCCAGCTCACGGAACCGGGACAACGCTAACTATGGCTACACCTTC.

In the case of this clone: Other DNA sequences within the sample encode an identical CDR3. The chain recombines TRBV5-1 with TRBJ2-7; TRBD2 is a possible D gene (6 bases). CDR1 SGHRS and CDR2 YFSETQ come from the germline V gene. CDR3 size: 14 residues. Deletions cut 3 bases from V and 1 base from J, with 11 bases between. Here the CDR3 reads CASSSGGTSYEQYF. CDR3 coding DNA: TGCGCCAGCAGCTCCGGAGGGACTTCCTACGAGCAGTACTTC.

The chain joins TRBV7-3 to TRBJ1-1, with a weak D call TRBD1 (5 bases). Between the trimmed V and J ends, which lost 5 bases and 2 bases, there was a span of 9 bases. The CDR3 runs 13 residues. CDR1 SGHTA and CDR2 FQGTGA come from the germline V gene. The CDR3 coding sequence is TGTGCCAGCAGCGTGACAGTTAACACTGAAGCTTTCTTT. Amino acids: CASSVTVNTEAFF.

The rearrangement uses TRBV19 and TRBJ2-1; 9 bases are shared with TRBD1. CDR1 and CDR2 (germline): LNHDA, SQIVND (reference sequence). CDR3 length: 13 amino acids. V dropped 9 bases and J dropped 5; count of bases not matched to a gene: 5. CDR3 sequence (DNA): TGTGCCAGCAAGGGACAGGGTCACAATGAGCAGTTCTTC. It is translated as CASKGQGHNEQFF.

The sample holds one count of this clone. The chain couples TRBV11-2 to TRBJ2-7; TRBD2 matches at 12 bases. The trim removed 5 bases at V and 0 bases at J, leaving 2 bases unmatched. The germline V gene encodes CDR1 SGHAT and CDR2 FQNNGV. The CDR3 has 15 residues. In DNA, the CDR3 is TGTGCCAGCAGCCCGGGACTAGCGGGCTCCTACGAGCAGTACTTC. Protein sequence: CASSPGLAGSYEQYF.

This clone was observed a few times. This chain connects TRBV11-3 to TRBJ1-2; D is perhaps TRBD1 (5 bases). The CDR3 runs 19 residues. Germline assignment: CDR1 SGHNT and CDR2 YENEEA. The V end was cut by 0 bases, the J end by 2 bases, with 22 bases between. The CDR3 DNA reads TGTGCCAGCAGCTTAGATCTCAGGGCAGAAAGTACTTTCAACTATGGCTACACCTTC. This translates into CASSLDLRAESTFNYGYTF.

This clone was seen only a few times. The V gene is TRBV5-1, the J gene TRBJ1-1, with D maybe TRBD1 (5 bases). The germline gives CDR1 SGHRS, CDR2 YFSETQ. There are 13 residues in the CDR3. Trimming stripped 5 bases from V and 6 bases from J, with 14 bases between. The CDR3 DNA is TGCGCCAGCAGACCAGGGACGGGGGCTGAAGCTTTCTTT. It encodes CASRPGTGAEAFF.

This clone has more than one count but fewer than ten. The rearrangement uses TRBV27 and TRBJ2-7, with TRBD2 matching over 7 bases. Germline trimming cut 3 bases from V and 0 bases from J; bases unmatched to any gene: 2. The germline CDR1 and CDR2 sequences are MNHEY and SMNVEV (reference sequence). The CDR3 runs to 14 residues. The CDR3 region has the DNA TGTGCCAGCAGTTTTGGCGGGGGCTCCTACGAGCAGTACTTC. Translated, it gives CASSFGGGSYEQYF.

V gene TRBV10-3 combines with J gene TRBJ2-5, with a weak D call TRBD1 (5 bases). Germline loops: CDR1 ENHRY, CDR2 SYGVKD. The CDR3 has 12 amino acids. Trimming shortened V by 3 bases and J by 11 bases, and 13 bases separated the two germline ends. The CDR3 nucleotides read TGTGCCATCAGTGAAGGGGTCTTTGAGCAGTACTTC. Translated, it gives CAISEGVFEQYF.

This chain connects TRBV5-5 to TRBJ2-7, with a weak D call TRBD2 (5 bases). CDR3 length equals 14 residues. The V gene's germline CDR1 is SGHKS and CDR2 YYEKEE (reference sequence). Trimming removed 3 bases from V and 3 bases from J, with 13 bases in between. The CDR3, as DNA: TGTGCCAGCAGCTCTGAGGGCGCCTTCTACGAGCAGTACTTC. It yields the protein CASSSEGAFYEQYF.

This clone was counted a few times. The chain has TRBV28 and TRBJ1-3; the D is unclear. Trimming removed 5 bases at V and 0 bases at J, with 5 bases between. There are 13 residues in the CDR3. The germline gives CDR1 MDHEN, CDR2 SYDVKM. CDR3 residues: CASSRSSGNTIYF. The CDR3 region has the DNA TGTGCCAGCAGTCGGAGCTCTGGAAACACCATATATTTT.

This clone has only one observation. V and J are TRBV27 and TRBJ1-2; 9 positions match TRBD1. The ends lost 6 bases at V and 1 base at J; junction bases unmatched: 3. Per germline, CDR1 MNHEY and CDR2 SMNVEV (reference sequence). There are 14 residues in the CDR3. The CDR3 DNA sequence: TGTGCCAGCAGCCCGACAGGGGGTAACTATGGCTACACCTTC. It specifies CASSPTGGNYGYTF.

This clone was picked up a small number of times. The chain couples TRBV6-5 to TRBJ2-7; D is possibly TRBD1 (6 bases). This CDR3 spans 11 amino acids. V was clipped by 7 bases and J by 6 bases, with 10 bases between them. Germline lookup yields CDR1 MNHEY and CDR2 SVGAGI. The CDR3: CASMRGSEQYF. CDR3 nucleotide sequence: TGTGCCAGCATGAGGGGGAGCGAGCAGTACTTC.

The chain joins TRBV10-2 to TRBJ2-7; D might be TRBD2 (5 bases). Per the germline V gene, CDR1 is WSHSY and CDR2 is SAAADI. V was clipped by 6 bases and J by 3 bases, with 9 bases between them. The CDR3 contains 12 residues. The CDR3 sequence: CASRSGSYEQYF. CDR3 bases: TGCGCCAGCAGAAGTGGGAGCTACGAGCAGTACTTC.

In this sample, this clone turned up once. This rearrangement joins TRBV7-9 to TRBJ2-1; 10 bases match TRBD1. The CDR3 runs 15 residues. J lost 8 bases, V lost 7 bases, and 11 bases had no gene match. Germline V gene sequence: CDR1 SEHNR, CDR2 FQNEAQ (reference sequence). The CDR3 sequence is CASTFDRDRGHEQFF. CDR3 nucleotides: TGTGCCAGCACCTTCGACCGGGACAGGGGCCATGAGCAGTTCTTC.

The rearrangement uses TRBV2 and TRBJ2-7, with 7 bases lining up with TRBD2. Germline lookup yields CDR1 SNHLY and CDR2 FYNNEI. After removal of 7 bases from V and 2 bases from J, the junction contained 14 bases not matched to a gene. The CDR3 consists of 16 residues. The CDR3 sequence: CASTGVPSGGAYEQYF. In nucleotides, the CDR3 is TGTGCCAGCACTGGGGTCCCTAGCGGTGGGGCCTACGAGCAGTACTTC.